This T cell receptor (beta chain) was retrieved from a study of T cell repertoires in cytomegalovirus infection. Study in general: CMV epitopes that were recently identified and HLA-C-restricted were used alongside well-studied HLA-B-restricted ones. Evidence of both CMV infection and a matching HLA type came from public TCR beta signatures. Study-level findings and limits: There were HLA-C-restricted CMV-specific TCR beta clonotypes dominating the ex vivo response.

To note about this clonotype: The antigen remains undetermined.

TCRdb re-called the reads with MiXCR, one entry per CDR3 protein. Of approximately 280,000 distinct CDR3 sequences in the sample, less than 25% were seen once. The CDR3 runs to 14 residues. V was cut by 6 bases and J by 0 bases, with 11 bases left in between. Per germline, CDR1 SEHNR and CDR2 FQNEAQ (reference sequence). This specimen consisted of cultured PBMCs, obtained from culture after CMV antigen stimulation. V usage is TRBV7-9 and J usage is TRBJ2-5; tentatively, D is TRBD1 (5 bases). The TCR comes from a human donor in good health (CMV status not recorded). Some clones in this sample may be carry-over from other donors' samples. CDR3: CASRPQVYQETQYF. In DNA form, the CDR3 reads TGTGCCAGCAGGCCACAGGTGTACCAAGAGACCCAGTACTTC.